This T cell receptor (beta chain) is drawn from a study of cytomegalovirus exposure and HLA in healthy donors. The study, taken as a whole, reports: In a later analysis, parvovirus B19, influenza, CMV and Epstein-Barr virus appeared linked to several top co-occurrence clusters. It was 164 TCR beta chains that were listed as cytomegalovirus-associated.

The PCR had 60 Vbeta and 13 Jbeta primers. Sequenced by immunoSEQ multiplex PCR; TCRdb stores in-frame clones only, minus some. Of approximately 77,000 clones listed, around two thirds were seen once; the top ten hold approximately 5%. The CDR3 is made up of 14 amino acids. V dropped 6 bases and J dropped 1 base, with 10 bases sitting between them. Germline V gene sequence: CDR1 MNHEY, CDR2 SMNVEV (reference sequence). To note about this clone: Antigen unknown.

Sequenced input: PBMCs. This chain connects TRBV27 to TRBJ1-5; possible D gene TRBD1, 6 bases. The clonotype was recovered from a man aged 60-69 years in good health and CMV-seropositive. CDR3 protein: CASRERGSNQPQHF. In DNA, the CDR3 is TGTGCCAGCAGGGAGAGGGGGAGCAATCAGCCCCAGCATTTT.